These 12 T cell receptor beta chains were sequenced from one sample in a study of shared clonotypes between healthy human individuals. Here immunoSEQ multiplex PCR was the method, and the copy in TCRdb shows in-frame clones only, minus some. The repertoire holds a few million clones, with about 94% as singletons. Terminally differentiated effector memory CD45RA+ cells were excluded from the naive CD8 cells, which were CD45RO-negative and positively selected for CCR7. Sequencing was done on a sample of naive CD8+ T cells from PBMCs. These receptor sequences come from a man younger than 35 in good health. Some clones in this sample may be carry-over from other donors' samples.

This clone occurred once. The chain recombines TRBV27 with TRBJ1-2; 8 nucleotides agree with TRBD1. Trimming at V came to 6 bases and at J to 8 bases, leaving 11 bases not matched to a gene. CDR3 length equals 14 residues. Germline CDR1 MNHEY, CDR2 SMNVEV (reference sequence). This CDR3 is CASRLTGTGRGYTF. The CDR3 DNA follows: TGTGCCAGCAGACTAACCGGGACAGGAAGGGGCTACACCTTC.

This sequence joins TRBV27 and TRBJ1-1; D is possibly TRBD1 (6 bases). The length of the CDR3 is 15 residues. The germline gives CDR1 MNHEY, CDR2 SMNVEV (reference sequence). V lost 2 bases to trimming and J lost 4 bases, with 14 bases between them. CDR3 bases: TGTGCCAGCAGTTTAAATGGGGGCGGCGGCACTGAAGCTTTCTTT. This sequence encodes CASSLNGGGGTEAFF.

V usage is TRBV27 and J usage is TRBJ1-2, with 11 bases that match TRBD1. The CDR3 loop spans 17 amino acids. Germline CDR1 and CDR2: MNHEY and SMNVEV (reference sequence). The V segment lost 7 bases and the J segment 2 bases; nucleotides outside the gene matches: 12. The CDR3 bases are TGTGCCAGCATCATAAAGTCCCGGGACAGGGGGAACTATGGCTACACCTTC. Translation: CASIIKSRDRGNYGYTF.

The genes are TRBV5-1 and TRBJ2-1, with TRBD1 as a possible D gene (6 bases). Germline CDR1 reads SGHRS; CDR2 reads YFSETQ. The CDR3 contains 16 residues. The V and J ends lost 4 bases and 6 bases respectively, with 20 bases between them. Written as DNA, the CDR3 is TGCGCCAGCAGCGGGGGAACAGGGCTCACGATCAATGAGCAGTTCTTC. This sequence encodes CASSGGTGLTINEQFF. The full variable domain, with the rest looked up from reference TRBV5-1 and TRBJ2-1, is KAGVTQTPRYLIKTRGQQVTLSCSPISGHRSVSWYQQTPGQGLQFLFEYFSETQRNKGNFPGRFSGRQFSNSRSEMNVSTLELGDSALYLCASSGGTGLTINEQFFGPGTRLTVL.

V gene TRBV6-5 combines with J gene TRBJ1-5; 9 nucleotides align to TRBD1. The trim removed 6 bases at V and 4 bases at J, leaving 4 bases unmatched. There are 14 residues in the CDR3. Germline assignment: CDR1 MNHEY and CDR2 SVGAGI. The CDR3: CASSDRGRNQPQHF. The CDR3 bases are TGTGCCAGCAGCGACAGGGGGAGGAATCAGCCCCAGCATTTT.

With respect to this clone: The identical CDR3 is also encoded by other nucleotide sequences in the sample. The chain combines TRBV7-9 with TRBJ1-1, with D possibly TRBD1 on 5 matching bases. Looked up from germline, CDR1 is SEHNR and CDR2 is FQNEAQ (reference sequence). The CDR3 has 13 residues. With 1 base removed from V and 6 bases from J, the gap between germline ends came to 9 bases. The CDR3 reads CASSLVGGAEAFF. In DNA, the CDR3 is TGTGCCAGCAGCTTAGTCGGGGGTGCTGAAGCTTTCTTT.

This chain uses TRBV7-2 with TRBJ2-1; D is perhaps TRBD1 (6 bases). V was trimmed by 2 bases and J by 3 bases, leaving 11 bases between them. Germline V lookup: CDR1 SGHTA, CDR2 FQGNSA. The CDR3 has 15 amino acids. CDR3 sequence (DNA): TGTGCCAGCAGCTTATTACAGGGAAGCTACAATGAGCAGTTCTTC. It specifies CASSLLQGSYNEQFF.

The gene calls are TRBV6-6 and TRBJ2-4; D could derive from TRBD1 or TRBD2 (6 bases each). The V gene's germline CDR1 is MNHNY and CDR2 SVGAGI (reference sequence). The CDR3 loop spans 16 amino acids. Trimming removed 0 bases from V and 8 bases from J, with 17 bases in between. Here the CDR3 DNA reads TGTGCCAGCAGTTACTCGATGGAGGGGGTGGAGGACATTCAGTACTTC. As protein: CASSYSMEGVEDIQYF.

This clone has a handful of counts. The same CDR3 also results from other DNA sequences found in this sample. The rearrangement uses TRBV10-3 and TRBJ1-5; D ambiguous. V lost 0 bases and J lost 1, with 1 base in between. The CDR3 is 13 residues long. From germline, CDR1 is ENHRY and CDR2 SYGVKD. The CDR3 spells CAISESSNQPQHF. DNA of the CDR3: TGTGCCATCAGTGAGTCAAGCAATCAGCCCCAGCATTTT.

The genes are TRBV28 and TRBJ2-7; 9 nucleotides match TRBD1. The germline gives CDR1 MDHEN, CDR2 SYDVKM. CDR3 size: 18 residues. V gave up 4 bases and J gave up 1 base; unmatched junction bases: 14. DNA of the CDR3: TGTGCCAGCAGTTGGGTGCCCTCCTCGACAGGGGGGTCCTACGAGCAGTACTTC. Its protein is CASSWVPSSTGGSYEQYF. Full variable domain (rest looked up from reference TRBV28 and TRBJ2-7): DVKVTQSSRYLVKRTGEKVFLECVQDMDHENMFWYRQDPGLGLRLIYFSYDVKMKEKGDIPEGYSVSREKKERFSLILESASTNQTSMYLCASSWVPSSTGGSYEQYFGPGTRLTVT.

Comment on this clone: An end of the junction differs from the germline gene, which may be a read error. The gene calls are TRBV5-3 and TRBJ1-5, with D possibly TRBD1 on 6 matching bases. TRBV5-3 belongs to the ORF category, with a function that is uncertain. The CDR3 totals 15 residues. CDR3 DNA: TGTACCAGAAGCAACAGGGAGGCCGACAATCAGCCCCAGCATTTT. It specifies CTRSNREADNQPQHF.

This sequence joins TRBV6-5 and TRBJ2-7; 7 positions agree with TRBD2. The germline V gene encodes CDR1 MNHEY and CDR2 SVGAGI. The CDR3 spans 14 residues. V lost 3 bases and J lost 6; bases outside the gene matches: 8. CDR3 in amino acids: CASSYFSSGGEQYF. In DNA, the CDR3 is TGTGCCAGCAGTTATTTCAGTTCGGGGGGCGAGCAGTACTTC.